The T cell receptor beta chain described here comes from a study of blood T cell repertoires in COVID-19. About the research overall: Sample material is recorded as cDNA or gDNA derived from T cells, B-cell-depleted T cells, or PBMCs.

The CDR3 loop spans 16 amino acids. V was cut by 6 bases and J by 3 bases, with 18 bases left in between. Germline CDR1 reads LNHDA; CDR2 reads SQIVND (reference sequence). Original analysis: Amplification of reference gene primers was used by the study to estimate nucleated cell counts. Sequencing was performed with immunoSEQ multiplex PCR; in TCRdb, only in-frame clones are kept and a portion is missing. That table supplies the V and J calls and clone size; D and trimming were determined from the DNA. Here the sample spans about 57,000 clones, over 75% being singletons. Sample: peripheral blood. V usage is TRBV19 and J usage is TRBJ1-5; D might be TRBD1 (6 bases). This TCR was sampled from a human donor in a cohort sampled during active COVID-19. CDR3 residues: CASRATGSTPNQPQHF. DNA for the CDR3: TGTGCCAGTAGGGCAACAGGGAGCACTCCCAATCAGCCCCAGCATTTT.